These 26 T cell receptor beta chains originate from one sample sequenced in a study of radiation and T cells in renal cell carcinoma. Described time point: blood 2 weeks post-SBRT. Treatment here: 15 Gy SBRT to primary tumor, nephrectomy 4 weeks later. The method was immunoSEQ multiplex PCR; TCRdb's version includes in-frame clones alone and lacks a portion of them. In the table there are about 58,000 clones, around 77% of which are singletons. This material consisted of blood, taken from a patient whose treatment included radiotherapy and nephrectomy. The receptors originated from a man aged 55 to 69 with renal cell carcinoma.

This chain uses TRBV7-2 with TRBJ2-7; the D gene could be TRBD1 or TRBD2 (5 bases each). Per the germline V gene, CDR1 is SGHTA and CDR2 is FQGNSA. V was clipped by 5 bases and J by 2 bases, with 13 bases between them. The CDR3 is 14 residues long. As DNA, the CDR3 is TGTGCCAGCAGCCCCCGGGACGGTGCCTACGAGCAGTACTTC. Protein sequence: CASSPRDGAYEQYF.

This rearrangement joins TRBV6-1 to TRBJ2-5, with D tentatively TRBD2 (6 bases). Deletions cut 10 bases from V and 1 base from J, with 16 bases between. CDR1 and CDR2 from the germline V gene are MNHNS and SASEGT. The CDR3 spans 14 residues. The CDR3: CAISGVGSQETQYF. CDR3 sequence (DNA): TGTGCCATCTCGGGAGTAGGGAGCCAAGAGACCCAGTACTTC.

This clone was observed a single time. The genes are TRBV6-1 and TRBJ1-4; D perhaps matches TRBD1 (5 bases). Trimming took 1 base from V and 12 from J, leaving 18 bases between them. Germline V lookup: CDR1 MNHNS, CDR2 SASEGT. There are 15 residues in the CDR3. The DNA of the CDR3 is TGTGCCAGCAGTGAAGGCAGATGGAGGGGTGGGGAACTGTTTTTT. It specifies CASSEGRWRGGELFF.

A few counts support this clone. The chain recombines TRBV21-1 with TRBJ1-4. TRBV21-1 is given as a pseudogene. The CDR3 length is 16 residues. In DNA form, the CDR3 reads TGTGCCAGCAGCAAAGGTGGGGGTCATAATAATGAAAAACTGTTTTTT. It translates to CASSKGGGHNNEKLFF.

The chain couples TRBV7-9 to TRBJ2-1; D unresolved. V was clipped by 6 bases and J by 9 bases, with 9 bases between them. Germline V gene lookup returns CDR1 SEHNR and CDR2 FQNEAQ (reference sequence). The CDR3 spans 11 residues. CDR3 amino acids: CASSISGEQFF. The CDR3, as DNA: TGTGCCAGCAGTATATCGGGTGAGCAGTTCTTC.

The chain combines TRBV2 with TRBJ1-2; possible D gene TRBD1, 5 bases. V lost 1 base and J 6 bases, leaving 9 bases between the germline ends. The CDR3 is 13 amino acids. The V gene's germline CDR1 is SNHLY and CDR2 FYNNEI. CDR3 protein: CASSEGGGNGYTF. For the CDR3, the DNA is TGTGCCAGCAGTGAAGGGGGCGGGAATGGCTACACCTTC.

This chain uses TRBV14 with TRBJ2-1; 13 bases align to TRBD2. This CDR3 has 19 residues. The junction had 9 bases not matched to a gene; V was cut back by 4 bases and J by 0 bases. Germline assignment: CDR1 SGHDN and CDR2 FVKESK. In DNA form, the CDR3 reads TGTGCCAGCAGCCGGCGGCCGGGACTAGCGGGGAGCTCCTACAATGAGCAGTTCTTC. It encodes CASSRRPGLAGSSYNEQFF. The full variable domain, with the rest looked up from reference TRBV14 and TRBJ2-1, is EAGVTQFPSHSVIEKGQTVTLRCDPISGHDNLYWYRRVMGKEIKFLLHFVKESKQDESGMPNNRFLAERTGGTYSTLKVQPAELEDSGVYFCASSRRPGLAGSSYNEQFFGPGTRLTVL.

This clone showed up just a few times. The same CDR3 arises from other DNA sequences in this sample as well. The chain carries TRBV30 and TRBJ1-1, with a possible D match to TRBD1 (6 bases). CDR3 length: 13 residues. Per germline, CDR1 GTSNPN and CDR2 SVGIG (reference sequence). V shed 0 bases and J shed 4 bases, with 9 bases lying between them. For the CDR3, the DNA is TGTGCCTGGAGTGTACGCAGGGGCACTGAAGCTTTCTTT. It is translated as CAWSVRRGTEAFF.

This clone was counted a few times. The chain recombines TRBV25-1 with TRBJ1-4, with D perhaps matching TRBD1 (6 bases). In germline, CDR1 is MGHDK, CDR2 SYGVNS. Trimming cost V 3 bases and J 4 bases, with 18 bases left between them. This CDR3 spans 17 amino acids. The CDR3 DNA is TGTGCCAGCAGTGACCCCTCTAGGGGGGCCCATAATGAAAAACTGTTTTTT. As protein: CASSDPSRGAHNEKLFF.

The chain employs TRBV18 and TRBJ1-5, with 10 bases fitting TRBD1. The germline V gene has CDR1 KGHSH and CDR2 LQKENI. CDR3 size: 13 residues. V was clipped by 4 bases and J by 12 bases; unmatched bases: 6. CDR3 protein: CASSRERTGGQHF. The CDR3 coding sequence is TGTGCCAGCTCACGGGAGCGGACAGGGGGCCAGCATTTT.

The chain carries TRBV27 and TRBJ2-7, with unresolved D. Germline loops: CDR1 MNHEY, CDR2 SMNVEV (reference sequence). Deletions cut 3 bases from V and 1 base from J, with 7 bases between. CDR3 size: 13 residues. The CDR3 sequence is CASSFAISYEQYF. CDR3 nucleotides: TGTGCCAGCAGTTTTGCAATTTCCTACGAGCAGTACTTC.

The V call is TRBV9, the J call TRBJ2-1, with 12 bases identical to TRBD2. V lost 3 bases, J lost 8 bases, and 9 bases stayed unmatched. This CDR3 contains 16 residues. The germline gives CDR1 SGDLS, CDR2 YYNGEE. CDR3 protein: CASSDLAGGPRDEQFF. In DNA form, the CDR3 reads TGTGCCAGCAGCGACCTAGCGGGAGGGCCTAGGGATGAGCAGTTCTTC.

This chain joins TRBV28 and TRBJ2-7; possibly TRBD1 for D (6 bases). The CDR3 is 11 residues long. CDR1 is MDHEN and CDR2 is SYDVKM in the germline V gene. V was trimmed by 8 bases and J by 7 bases, leaving 12 bases between them. The CDR3 coding sequence is TGTGCCAGCGCAGGGGCCTTGGAGCAGTACGTC. Translation gives CASAGALEQYV.

CDR3 DNA sequence: TGTGCCAGCCGTAGCGGGGGGGACTACAATGAGCAGTTCTTC. Encoded protein: CASRSGGDYNEQFF. The genes are TRBV13 and TRBJ2-1; 11 bases match TRBD2. The CDR3 length is 14 residues. Germline V gene sequence: CDR1 PRHDT, CDR2 FYEKMQ (reference sequence). The trim removed 8 bases at V and 3 bases at J, leaving 3 bases unmatched.

In this sample, this clone turned up once. The chain carries TRBV19 and TRBJ2-7; no clear D gene. Trimming left V 6 bases short and J 6 bases short, with 9 bases between. This CDR3 is built from 11 residues. Germline lookup yields CDR1 LNHDA and CDR2 SQIVND (reference sequence). This chain's CDR3 is CASRWQTEQYF. In DNA, the CDR3 is TGTGCCAGTAGGTGGCAGACCGAGCAGTACTTC. Full variable domain (remainder filled in from reference TRBV19 and TRBJ2-7): DGGITQSPKYLFRKEGQNVTLSCEQNLNHDAMYWYRQDPGQGLRLIYYSQIVNDFQKGDIAEGYSVSREKKESFPLTVTSAQKNPTAFYLCASRWQTEQYFGPGTRLTVT.

The chain is built from TRBV27 and TRBJ2-1; D is undetermined. The length of the CDR3 is 13 residues. Trimming took 2 bases from V and 6 from J, leaving 8 bases between them. Per germline, CDR1 MNHEY and CDR2 SMNVEV (reference sequence). The chain's CDR3 is CASSLQVPNEQFF. The CDR3 DNA follows: TGTGCCAGCAGTTTACAGGTCCCCAATGAGCAGTTCTTC.

This rearrangement joins TRBV10-3 to TRBJ1-5; 7 bases line up with TRBD1. The germline gives CDR1 ENHRY, CDR2 SYGVKD. Trimming at V came to 3 bases and at J to 4 bases, leaving 9 bases not matched to a gene. The CDR3 totals 16 residues. CDR3 DNA: TGTGCCATCAGTGACTCGGACAGGCAGGGGAATCAGCCCCAGCATTTT. Translating it yields CAISDSDRQGNQPQHF.

The genes are TRBV6-5 and TRBJ2-3; no clear D. The germline gives CDR1 MNHEY, CDR2 SVGAGI. V was trimmed by 4 bases and J by 4 bases, leaving 9 bases between them. The CDR3 spans 13 residues. The chain's CDR3 is CASSSDWADTQYF. Here the CDR3 DNA reads TGTGCCAGCAGTTCGGATTGGGCAGATACGCAGTATTTT.

J is TRBJ2-5 and V is TRBV11-2; 8 bases are a match to TRBD1. The CDR3 is 19 amino acids. Trimming removed 5 bases from V and 5 bases from J; junction bases left unmatched: 22. Germline values: CDR1 SGHAT, CDR2 FQNNGV. CDR3 in DNA: TGTGCCAGCAGCAGAGGACAGGGTGGAGGCCTGGACCGCCGGGAGACCCAGTACTTC. Translation: CASSRGQGGGLDRRETQYF. The whole variable domain, filled in from reference TRBV11-2 and TRBJ2-5, reads EAGVAQSPRYKIIEKRQSVAFWCNPISGHATLYWYQQILGQGPKLLIQFQNNGVVDDSQLPKDRFSAERLKGVDSTLKIQPAKLEDSAVYLCASSRGQGGGLDRRETQYFGPGTRLLVL.

This clone appeared a single time. The chain combines TRBV2 with TRBJ2-1; TRBD2 agrees at 11 bases. The CDR3 has 17 amino acids. Losses at the gene ends were 11 bases for V and 7 bases for J; bases not matched to a gene: 19. Germline V gene lookup returns CDR1 SNHLY and CDR2 FYNNEI. The CDR3 coding sequence is TGTGCCCTAAGGAAACTAGCGGGAGCCCTTATTTTGAATGAGCAGTTCTTC. This gives the protein CALRKLAGALILNEQFF.

V usage is TRBV29-1 and J usage is TRBJ1-1; D is unclear. Germline CDR1 SQVTM, CDR2 ANQGSEA. This CDR3 is 12 amino acids long. V lost 3 bases, J lost 1 base, and 6 bases lay in between. The CDR3: CSVDGQNTEAFF. DNA for the CDR3: TGCAGCGTTGACGGTCAGAACACTGAAGCTTTCTTT.

V usage is TRBV5-1 and J usage is TRBJ2-3; 15 nucleotides match TRBD2. Germline-derived CDR1 and CDR2 are SGHRS and YFSETQ. The CDR3 spans 17 residues. V gave up 4 bases and J gave up 4 bases; unmatched junction bases: 7. The CDR3 region is CASSLGLAGGPSDTQYF. DNA for the CDR3: TGCGCCAGCAGCCTCGGACTAGCGGGGGGGCCATCAGATACGCAGTATTTT. Variable domain in full (rest from reference TRBV5-1 and TRBJ2-3): KAGVTQTPRYLIKTRGQQVTLSCSPISGHRSVSWYQQTPGQGLQFLFEYFSETQRNKGNFPGRFSGRQFSNSRSEMNVSTLELGDSALYLCASSLGLAGGPSDTQYFGPGTRLTVL.

The chain links TRBV29-1 to TRBJ2-1; no firm D call. CDR1 is SQVTM, CDR2 ANQGSEA, per germline. CDR3 length: 12 residues. V was shortened by 5 bases and J by 6 bases, with 11 bases between the two germline ends. The chain's CDR3 is CSVLPGSNEQFF. DNA of the CDR3: TGCAGCGTTTTGCCCGGATCCAATGAGCAGTTCTTC.

The J gene is TRBJ1-5, the V gene TRBV6-5, with D possibly being TRBD1 (6 bases). Germline V gene sequence: CDR1 MNHEY, CDR2 SVGAGI. The CDR3 covers 13 residues. Trimming removed 4 bases at V and 8 bases at J, with 12 bases between. This chain's CDR3 is CASSSLDSKPQHF. As DNA, the CDR3 is TGTGCCAGCAGTTCCCTGGACAGCAAGCCCCAGCATTTT.

The chain combines TRBV10-2 with TRBJ2-2, with TRBD1 identical over 8 bases. This CDR3 contains 16 residues. V was pared by 7 bases and J by 5 bases, with 12 bases of the junction left unmatched. Germline CDR1 is WSHSY and CDR2 is SAAADI. As DNA, the CDR3 is TGCGCCAGCACCCATGACCTAAACAGGGGGACCGGGGAGCTGTTTTTT. It specifies CASTHDLNRGTGELFF.

The J gene is TRBJ1-2, the V gene TRBV19; TRBD1 aligns across 9 bases. The junction had 12 bases not matched to a gene; V was cut back by 8 bases and J by 5 bases. The CDR3 is 15 amino acids. Germline V gives CDR1 LNHDA, CDR2 SQIVND (reference sequence). CDR3 sequence: CASRNTGGPGYGYTF. The DNA of the CDR3 is TGTGCCAGTCGCAATACAGGGGGCCCTGGGTATGGCTACACCTTC.